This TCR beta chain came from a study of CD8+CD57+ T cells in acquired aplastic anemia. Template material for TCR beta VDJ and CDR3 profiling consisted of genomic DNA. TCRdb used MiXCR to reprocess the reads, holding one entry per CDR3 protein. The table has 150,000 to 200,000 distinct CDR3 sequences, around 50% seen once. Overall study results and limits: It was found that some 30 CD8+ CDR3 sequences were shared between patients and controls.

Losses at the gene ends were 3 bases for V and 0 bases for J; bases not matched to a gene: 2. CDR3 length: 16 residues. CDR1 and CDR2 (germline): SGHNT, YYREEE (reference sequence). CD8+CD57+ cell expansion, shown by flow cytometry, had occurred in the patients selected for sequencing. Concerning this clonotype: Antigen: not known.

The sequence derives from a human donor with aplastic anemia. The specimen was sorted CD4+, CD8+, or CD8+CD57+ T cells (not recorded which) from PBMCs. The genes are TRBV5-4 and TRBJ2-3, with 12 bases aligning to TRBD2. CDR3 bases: TGTGCCAGCAGCTCGGGACTAGCGGGTAGCACAGATACGCAGTATTTT. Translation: CASSSGLAGSTDTQYF.